Shown below are 16 T cell receptor beta chains from a single sample sequenced in a study of T cell clonality in common variable immunodeficiency. Sequencing was performed with immunoSEQ multiplex PCR; in TCRdb, only in-frame clones are kept and a portion is missing. Observed in the sample are roughly 52,000 clones, none of them singletons. Specimen: peripheral blood mononuclear cells. The receptors originated from a person aged 18 to 75 in good health.

This clone was recorded at least ten times. The read terminates 3 residues ahead of where the CDR3 ends, so the germline J gene completes it. The chain employs TRBV19 and TRBJ2-3, with TRBD2 matching over 8 bases. The length of the CDR3 is 16 residues. The V and J ends lost 8 bases and 3 bases, in that order; junction bases with no gene match: 13. Germline V gives CDR1 LNHDA, CDR2 SQIVND (reference sequence). The CDR3 bases that were read are TGTGCCAGTTGCGCTCCGGGGAGCGGGAGTACAGATACG. Encoded protein: CASCAPGSGSTDT. The full CDR3 sequence reads CASCAPGSGSTDTQYF.

In this sample, this clone turned up a few times. Read data end 3 residues before the CDR3 end; the end is taken from the germline J gene. The chain uses TRBV6-2 or TRBV6-3 and TRBJ1-1; TRBD1 aligns across 12 bases. The CDR3 is made up of 15 amino acids. CDR1 MNHEY and CDR2 SVGEGT come from the germline V gene. V lost 7 bases, J lost 4 bases, and 7 bases stayed unmatched. The sequenced CDR3 bases are TGTGCCAGCACTGGGGACAGGGGGCGCGTCACTGAA. Translated: CASTGDRGRVTE. From start to end, the CDR3 is CASTGDRGRVTEAFF.

A word on this clone: The missing CDR3 end, 3 residues past where the read stops, is filled in from the germline J gene. The gene calls are TRBV6-1 and TRBJ2-2; D perhaps matches TRBD1 (5 bases). CDR1 MNHNS and CDR2 SASEGT come from the germline V gene. The CDR3 spans 15 residues. CDR3 in amino acids: CASSGEVSGANVLFF. The part of the CDR3 DNA that was read is TGTGCCAGCAGTGGAGAAGTATCTGGGGCCAACGTG.

This clone appeared many times. The read ends 3 residues before the CDR3 terminus; that terminus is restored from the germline J gene. This chain joins TRBV5-1 and TRBJ1-6; 8 bases line up with TRBD1. Trimming removed 2 bases from V and 9 bases from J; junction bases left unmatched: 4. Germline V gene lookup returns CDR1 SGHRS and CDR2 YFSETQ. CDR3 length equals 14 residues. The covered CDR3 bases are TGCGCCAGCAGCTTCCAGGGGGCGAGTTCACCC. Translated: CASSFQGASSP. The entire CDR3 protein reads CASSFQGASSPLHF.

This clone occurred many times. The CDR3 extends 3 residues past the end of the read, so its final part is completed from the germline J gene. The V and J genes are TRBV19 and TRBJ2-2; the D gene is possibly TRBD2 (7 bases). V lost 1 base and J 1 base, leaving 19 bases between the germline ends. The germline V gene has CDR1 LNHDA and CDR2 SQIVND (reference sequence). The CDR3 runs 19 residues. The CDR3 spells CASSIGGSLGTMNTGELFF. The CDR3 DNA, read in part, is TGTGCCAGTAGTATAGGCGGGAGCCTCGGGACAATGAACACCGGGGAG.

This clone was counted at least ten times. The sequenced fragment ends 3 residues before the CDR3 boundary, so the rest is inferred from the germline J gene. This rearrangement joins TRBV7-9 to TRBJ2-7, with D possibly being TRBD1 (6 bases). This CDR3 comprises 15 residues. The V end was cut by 3 bases, the J end by 5 bases, with 17 bases between. Germline values: CDR1 SEHNR, CDR2 FQNEAQ (reference sequence). CDR3 in amino acids: CASSLTTGGPNEQYF. The DNA read from the CDR3 is TGTGCCAGCAGCTTGACGACAGGCGGCCCTAACGAG. Variable domain in full (rest from reference TRBV7-9 and TRBJ2-7): DTGVSQNPRHKITKRGQNVTFRCDPISEHNRLYWYRQTLGQGPEFLTYFQNEAQLEKSRLLSDRFSAERPKGSFSTLEIQRTEQGDSAMYLCASSLTTGGPNEQYFGPGTRLTVT.

In its sample, this clone was seen many times. CDR3 amino acids: CSVVVARVNTEAFF. CDR3 DNA, as far as it was read: TGCAGCGTTGTGGTGGCCAGGGTGAACACTGAA. The rearrangement links TRBV29-1 to TRBJ1-1; perhaps TRBD1 as D (5 bases). The read comes to an end 3 residues before the CDR3 does, leaving the germline J gene to fill in the end. The CDR3 spans 14 residues. Germline assignment: CDR1 SQVTM and CDR2 ANQGSEA. The V end lost 4 bases, the J end lost 0 bases, and 12 bases lay between the germline ends.

On this clone itself: The missing CDR3 end, 3 residues past where the read stops, is filled in from the germline J gene. The chain is built from TRBV2 and TRBJ1-1; D ambiguous. There are 15 residues in the CDR3. In germline, CDR1 is SNHLY, CDR2 FYNNEI. V lost 2 bases, J lost 2 bases, and 12 bases lay in between. CDR3 residues: CASSELAQANTEAFF. The sequenced CDR3 bases are TGTGCCAGCAGTGAATTGGCCCAGGCAAACACTGAA. Drawing the rest from reference TRBV2 and TRBJ1-1, the complete variable domain is EPEVTQTPSHQVTQMGQEVILRCVPISNHLYFYWYRQILGQKVEFLVSFYNNEISEKSEIFDDQFSVERPDGSNFTLKIRSTKLEDSAMYFCASSELAQANTEAFFGQGTRLTVV.

This clone was seen ten or more times. CDR3 bases read: TGTGCCAGCAGCTCCAGGACAGGGGGGTCCTACGAG. This codes for CASSSRTGGSYE. The full-length CDR3 reads as CASSSRTGGSYEQYF. This chain uses TRBV5-4 with TRBJ2-7; 10 nucleotides line up with TRBD1. Read coverage stops 3 residues before the CDR3 terminus; the germline J gene supplies the remainder. Looked up from germline, CDR1 is SGHNT and CDR2 is YYREEE (reference sequence). With V trimmed by 3 bases and J by 1 base, 4 bases remained unmatched. The CDR3 length is 15 residues.

The sample holds many counts of this clone. The read is 3 residues too short to cover the CDR3 end, so that end is filled in from the germline J gene. The chain links TRBV4-1 to TRBJ2-7, with TRBD1 matching 7 bases. Germline values: CDR1 MGHRA, CDR2 YSYEKL. The CDR3 runs to 13 residues. Unmatched junction bases numbered 0, after V lost 4 bases and J lost 0 bases. The sequenced CDR3 bases are TGCGCCAGCAGCCGGGACAGCTCCTACGAG. Translated: CASSRDSSYE. The CDR3, in full, reads CASSRDSSYEQYF.

At least ten counts were recorded for this clone. Read sequence stops 3 residues before the CDR3 end, and the germline J gene provides the missing end. The chain carries TRBV6-2 or TRBV6-3 and TRBJ2-1; D remains ambiguous. V shed 6 bases and J shed 4 bases, with 7 bases lying between them. This CDR3 comprises 12 residues. The V gene's germline CDR1 is MNHEY and CDR2 SVGEGT. This chain's CDR3 is CASSQSYNEQFF. The sequenced part of the CDR3 DNA is TGTGCCAGCAGCCAGAGTTACAATGAG.

This clone was seen ten or more times. The missing CDR3 end, 3 residues past where the read stops, is filled in from the germline J gene. The V and J genes are TRBV7-3 and TRBJ1-1; tentative D call: TRBD1 (6 bases). Germline V CDR1 and CDR2: SGHTA, FQGTGA. Trimming took 2 bases from V and 1 from J, leaving 11 bases between them. The length of the CDR3 is 15 residues. The DNA read from the CDR3 is TGTGCCAGCAGCTTATCCCGCAGGGGGAACACTGAA. This gives the protein CASSLSRRGNTE. The entire CDR3 reads CASSLSRRGNTEAFF. Based on the CDR3 plus reference TRBV7-3 and TRBJ1-1, the full variable domain is GAGVSQTPSNKVTEKGKYVELRCDPISGHTALYWYRQSLGQGPEFLIYFQGTGAADDSGLPNDRFFAVRPEGSVSTLKIQRTERGDSAVYLCASSLSRRGNTEAFFGQGTRLTVV.

This clone has ten or more counts. Coverage ceases 3 residues before the CDR3 finishes, and the germline J gene fills in the end. J is TRBJ1-6 and V is TRBV5-1; weak D call: TRBD1 (5 bases). V gave up 0 bases and J gave up 5 bases, with 6 bases separating them. This CDR3 has 14 amino acids. Germline V CDR1 and CDR2: SGHRS, YFSETQ. Here the CDR3 reads CASSLGQNNSPLHF. CDR3 DNA, as far as it was read: TGCGCCAGCAGCTTGGGACAGAATAATTCACCC.

This clone was counted many times. The read terminates 3 residues before the CDR3 end, so the remaining end is supplied by the germline J gene. The chain couples TRBV5-1 to TRBJ1-1, with a tentative D call TRBD1 (5 bases). Germline V CDR1 and CDR2: SGHRS, YFSETQ. With 5 bases removed from V and 5 bases from J, the gap between germline ends came to 22 bases. The CDR3 sequence is 16 residues long. The CDR3 spells CASSFGQRGEWTEAFF. The CDR3 bases that were read are TGCGCCAGCAGTTTCGGGCAGCGAGGGGAATGGACTGAA.

There are many counts of this clone. The read finishes 3 residues shy of the CDR3 end, and the germline J gene is used to complete it. V and J are TRBV5-1 and TRBJ2-1; 10 nucleotides align to TRBD2. Per the germline V gene, CDR1 is SGHRS and CDR2 is YFSETQ. The CDR3 consists of 16 residues. J lost 5 bases, V lost 4 bases, and 9 bases had no gene match. CDR3 protein: CASSGALAGRNNEQFF. CDR3 bases read: TGCGCCAGCAGCGGAGCACTAGCGGGGCGAAACAATGAG.

This clone appeared many times. The junction differs from germline at one of its ends, possibly a read error. The read halts 3 residues ahead of the CDR3 end, with the missing end drawn from the germline J gene. The sample contains more than one DNA sequence encoding this CDR3. The chain has TRBV5-1 and TRBJ1-3; the match to TRBD1 covers 8 bases. The germline CDR1 and CDR2 sequences are SGHRS and YFSETQ. The CDR3 extends over 15 amino acids. CDR3 bases read: TGCGCCAGCAGCGTGACAGGGGACTCTGGAAACACA. Protein product: CASSVTGDSGNT. The CDR3 in its entirety is CASSVTGDSGNTIYF.